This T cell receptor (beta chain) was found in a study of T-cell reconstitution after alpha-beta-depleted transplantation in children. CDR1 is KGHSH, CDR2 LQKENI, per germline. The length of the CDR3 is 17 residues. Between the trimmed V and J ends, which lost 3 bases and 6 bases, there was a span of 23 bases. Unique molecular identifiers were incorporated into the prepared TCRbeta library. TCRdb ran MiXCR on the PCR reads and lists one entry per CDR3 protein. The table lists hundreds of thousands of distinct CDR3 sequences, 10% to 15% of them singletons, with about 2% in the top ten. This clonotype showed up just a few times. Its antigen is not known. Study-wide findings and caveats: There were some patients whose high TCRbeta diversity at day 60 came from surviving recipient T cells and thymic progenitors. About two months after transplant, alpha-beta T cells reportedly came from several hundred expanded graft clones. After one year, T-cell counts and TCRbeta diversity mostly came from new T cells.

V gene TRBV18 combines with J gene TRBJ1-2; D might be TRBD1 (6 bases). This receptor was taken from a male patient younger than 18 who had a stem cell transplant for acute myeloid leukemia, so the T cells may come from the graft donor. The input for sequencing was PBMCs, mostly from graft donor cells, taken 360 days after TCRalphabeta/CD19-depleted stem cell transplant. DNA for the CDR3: TGTGCCAGCTCACCGTTACACCTCGGACAGCCTCAGCATGGCTACACCTTC. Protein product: CASSPLHLGQPQHGYTF.